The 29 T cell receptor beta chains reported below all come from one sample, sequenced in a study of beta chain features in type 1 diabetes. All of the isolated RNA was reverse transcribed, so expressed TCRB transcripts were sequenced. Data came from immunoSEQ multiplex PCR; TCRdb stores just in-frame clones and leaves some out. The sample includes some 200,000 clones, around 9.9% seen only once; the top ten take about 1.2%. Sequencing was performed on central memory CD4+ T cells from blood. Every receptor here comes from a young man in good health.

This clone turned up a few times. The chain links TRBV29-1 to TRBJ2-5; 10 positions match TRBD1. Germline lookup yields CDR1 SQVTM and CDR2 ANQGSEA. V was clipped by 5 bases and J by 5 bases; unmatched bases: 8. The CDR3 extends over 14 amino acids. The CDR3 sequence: CSVPKGQGLETQYF. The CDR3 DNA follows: TGCAGCGTTCCGAAGGGACAGGGGTTGGAGACCCAGTACTTC.

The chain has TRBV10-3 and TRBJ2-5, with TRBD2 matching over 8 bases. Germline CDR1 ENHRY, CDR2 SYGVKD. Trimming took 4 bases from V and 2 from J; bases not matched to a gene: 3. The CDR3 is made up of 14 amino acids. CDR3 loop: CAISGSGVQETQYF. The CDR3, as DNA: TGTGCCATCAGTGGTAGCGGGGTACAAGAGACCCAGTACTTC.

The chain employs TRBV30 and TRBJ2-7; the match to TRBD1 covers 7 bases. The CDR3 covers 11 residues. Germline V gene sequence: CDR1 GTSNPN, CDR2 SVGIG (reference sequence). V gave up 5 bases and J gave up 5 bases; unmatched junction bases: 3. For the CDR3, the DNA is TGTGCCTGGGACAGGGCCCACGAGCAGTACTTC. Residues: CAWDRAHEQYF.

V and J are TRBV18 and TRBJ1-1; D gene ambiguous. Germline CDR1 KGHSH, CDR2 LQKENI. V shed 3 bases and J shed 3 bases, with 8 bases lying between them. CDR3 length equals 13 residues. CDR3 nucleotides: TGTGCCAGCTCACCGTCCACGGACACTGAAGCTTTCTTT. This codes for CASSPSTDTEAFF. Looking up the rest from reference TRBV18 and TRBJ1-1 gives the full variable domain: NAGVMQNPRHLVRRRGQEARLRCSPMKGHSHVYWYRQLPEEGLKFMVYLQKENIIDESGMPKERFSAEFPKEGPSILRIQQVVRGDSAAYFCASSPSTDTEAFFGQGTRLTVV.

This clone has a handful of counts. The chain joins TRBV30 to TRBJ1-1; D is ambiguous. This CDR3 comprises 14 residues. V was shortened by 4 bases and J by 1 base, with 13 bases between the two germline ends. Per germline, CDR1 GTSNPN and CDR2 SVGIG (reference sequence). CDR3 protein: CAWIFSPGNTEAFF. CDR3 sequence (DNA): TGTGCCTGGATCTTCAGTCCGGGGAACACTGAAGCTTTCTTT.

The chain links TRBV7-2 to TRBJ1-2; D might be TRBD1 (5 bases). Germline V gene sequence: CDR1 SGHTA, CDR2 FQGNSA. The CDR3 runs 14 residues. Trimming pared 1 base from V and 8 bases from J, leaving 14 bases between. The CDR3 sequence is CASSLEAGRRGYTF. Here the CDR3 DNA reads TGTGCCAGCAGCTTAGAAGCGGGGCGGCGAGGCTACACCTTC. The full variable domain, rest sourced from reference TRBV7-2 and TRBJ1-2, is GAGVSQSPSNKVTEKGKDVELRCDPISGHTALYWYRQSLGQGLEFLIYFQGNSAPDKSGLPSDRFSAERTGGSVSTLTIQRTQQEDSAVYLCASSLEAGRRGYTFGSGTRLTVV.

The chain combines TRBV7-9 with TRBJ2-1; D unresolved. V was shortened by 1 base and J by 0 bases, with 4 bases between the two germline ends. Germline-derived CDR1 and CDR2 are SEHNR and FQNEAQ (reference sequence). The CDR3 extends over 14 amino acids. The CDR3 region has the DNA TGTGCCAGCAGCTTAGACGCCTCCTACAATGAGCAGTTCTTC. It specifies CASSLDASYNEQFF.

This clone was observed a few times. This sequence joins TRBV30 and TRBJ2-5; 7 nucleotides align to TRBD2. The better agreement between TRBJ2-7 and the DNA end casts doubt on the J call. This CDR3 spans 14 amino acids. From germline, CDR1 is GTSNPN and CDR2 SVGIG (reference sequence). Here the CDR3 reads CAWSVLAESYEQYF. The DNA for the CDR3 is TGTGCCTGGAGTGTCCTAGCGGAATCCTACGAGCAGTACTTC.

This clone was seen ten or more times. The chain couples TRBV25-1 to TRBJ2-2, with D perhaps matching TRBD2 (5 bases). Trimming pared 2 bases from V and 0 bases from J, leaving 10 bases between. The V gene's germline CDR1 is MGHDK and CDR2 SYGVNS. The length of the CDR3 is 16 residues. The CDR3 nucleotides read TGTGCCAGCAGTGAACCCCGGGGAACGAACACCGGGGAGCTGTTTTTT. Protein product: CASSEPRGTNTGELFF.

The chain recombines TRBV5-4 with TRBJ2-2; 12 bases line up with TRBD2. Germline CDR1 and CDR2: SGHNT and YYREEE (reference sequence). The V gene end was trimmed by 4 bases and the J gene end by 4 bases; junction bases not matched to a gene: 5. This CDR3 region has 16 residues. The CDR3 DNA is TGTGCCAGCAGCACCGGACTAGCGGGATCCACCGGGGAGCTGTTTTTT. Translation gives CASSTGLAGSTGELFF.

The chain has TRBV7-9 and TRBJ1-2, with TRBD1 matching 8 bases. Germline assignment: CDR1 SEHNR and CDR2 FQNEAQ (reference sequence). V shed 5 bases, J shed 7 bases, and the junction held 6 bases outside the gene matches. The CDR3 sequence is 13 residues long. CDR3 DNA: TGTGCCAGCAGCCCGACAGGGGAGATTGGCTACACCTTC. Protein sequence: CASSPTGEIGYTF.

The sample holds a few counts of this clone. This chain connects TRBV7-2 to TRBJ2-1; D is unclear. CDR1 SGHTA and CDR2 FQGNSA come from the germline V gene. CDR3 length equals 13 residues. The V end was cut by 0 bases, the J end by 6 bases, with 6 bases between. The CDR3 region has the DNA TGTGCCAGCAGCTTAGCTCTTCTCAATGAGCAGTTCTTC. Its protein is CASSLALLNEQFF.

The CDR3 spells CASSLGTGGYGYTF. The DNA for the CDR3 is TGTGCCAGCAGCTTAGGGACAGGGGGCTATGGCTACACCTTC. V usage is TRBV7-2 and J usage is TRBJ1-2; 10 bases line up with TRBD1. CDR3 size: 14 residues. Looked up from germline, CDR1 is SGHTA and CDR2 is FQGNSA. J was trimmed by 4 bases and V by 1 base; bases with no gene match: 0.

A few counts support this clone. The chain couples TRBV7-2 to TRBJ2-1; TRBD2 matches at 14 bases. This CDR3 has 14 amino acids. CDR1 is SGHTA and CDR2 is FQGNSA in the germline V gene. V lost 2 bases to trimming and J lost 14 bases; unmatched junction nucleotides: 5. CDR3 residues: CASSLLGLAGEEFF. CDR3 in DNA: TGTGCCAGCAGCTTACTGGGACTAGCGGGAGAGGAGTTCTTC.

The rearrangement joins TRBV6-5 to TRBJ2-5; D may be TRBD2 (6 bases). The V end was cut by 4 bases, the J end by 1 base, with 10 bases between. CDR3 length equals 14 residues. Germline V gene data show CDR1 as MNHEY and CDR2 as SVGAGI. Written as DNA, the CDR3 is TGTGCCAGCAGTTCCACTAGCTCCCAAGAGACCCAGTACTTC. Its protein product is CASSSTSSQETQYF.

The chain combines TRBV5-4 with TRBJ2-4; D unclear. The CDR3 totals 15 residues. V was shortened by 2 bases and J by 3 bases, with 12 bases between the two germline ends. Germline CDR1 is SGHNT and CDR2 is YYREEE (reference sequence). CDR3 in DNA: TGTGCCAGCAGCTTAGCGTGGCAGAGCAAAAACATTCAGTACTTC. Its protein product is CASSLAWQSKNIQYF. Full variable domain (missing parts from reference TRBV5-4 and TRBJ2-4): ETGVTQSPTHLIKTRGQQVTLRCSSQSGHNTVSWYQQALGQGPQFIFQYYREEENGRGNFPPRFSGLQFPNYSSELNVNALELDDSALYLCASSLAWQSKNIQYFGAGTRLSVL.

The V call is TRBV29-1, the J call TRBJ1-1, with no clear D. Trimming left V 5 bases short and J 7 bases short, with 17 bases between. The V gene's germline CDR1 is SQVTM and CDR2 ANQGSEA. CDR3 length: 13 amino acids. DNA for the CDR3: TGCAGCGTTACGGGCCATTCCTTAAGTGAAGCTTTCTTT. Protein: CSVTGHSLSEAFF.

Written as DNA, the CDR3 is TGTGCCAGCAGCTTGGAAGGGTACCTAAGGCAGCAGTACTTC. Translated: CASSLEGYLRQQYF. The genes are TRBV5-4 and TRBJ2-7; D not resolved. Between the trimmed V and J ends, which lost 0 bases and 8 bases, there was a span of 15 bases. Germline loops: CDR1 SGHNT, CDR2 YYREEE (reference sequence). This CDR3 is 14 amino acids long.

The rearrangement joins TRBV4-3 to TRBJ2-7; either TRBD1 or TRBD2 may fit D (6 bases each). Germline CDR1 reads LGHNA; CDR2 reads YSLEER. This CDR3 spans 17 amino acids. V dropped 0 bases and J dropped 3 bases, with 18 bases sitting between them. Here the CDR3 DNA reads TGCGCCAGCAGCCAAGATATATGGGCAGGGGAGGACTACGAGCAGTACTTC. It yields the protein CASSQDIWAGEDYEQYF.

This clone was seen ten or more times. The CDR3 sequence: CATSSRYGQETQYF. The CDR3 coding sequence is TGTGCCACCAGCAGCCGTTATGGGCAAGAGACCCAGTACTTC. The rearrangement links TRBV15 to TRBJ2-5; D gene unclear. Germline loops: CDR1 LNHNV, CDR2 YYDKDF (reference sequence). The germline V and J ends were trimmed by 3 bases and 2 bases, with 10 bases remaining between them. The CDR3 covers 14 residues.

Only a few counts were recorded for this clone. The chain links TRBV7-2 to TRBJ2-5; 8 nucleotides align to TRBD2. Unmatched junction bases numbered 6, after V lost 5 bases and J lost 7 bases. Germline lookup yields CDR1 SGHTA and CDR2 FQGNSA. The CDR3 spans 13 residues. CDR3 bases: TGTGCCAGCAGCCCACTAGCGGTTTTGACCCAGTACTTC. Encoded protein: CASSPLAVLTQYF. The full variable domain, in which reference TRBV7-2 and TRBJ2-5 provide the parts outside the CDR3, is GAGVSQSPSNKVTEKGKDVELRCDPISGHTALYWYRQSLGQGLEFLIYFQGNSAPDKSGLPSDRFSAERTGGSVSTLTIQRTQQEDSAVYLCASSPLAVLTQYFGPGTRLLVL.

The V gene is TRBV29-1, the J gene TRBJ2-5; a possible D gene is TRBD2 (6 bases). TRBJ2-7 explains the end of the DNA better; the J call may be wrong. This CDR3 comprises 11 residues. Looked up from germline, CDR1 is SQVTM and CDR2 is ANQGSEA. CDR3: CSASLAYEQYF. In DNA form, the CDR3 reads TGCAGCGCGAGCCTAGCGTACGAGCAGTACTTC.

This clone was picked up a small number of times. The chain's CDR3 is CAAGGMYNEQFF. The CDR3 region has the DNA TGTGCCGCAGGGGGAATGTACAATGAGCAGTTCTTC. The V gene is TRBV28, the J gene TRBJ2-1; 7 nucleotides match TRBD1. This CDR3 is 12 amino acids long. The V gene's germline CDR1 is MDHEN and CDR2 SYDVKM. The V gene end was trimmed by 11 bases and the J gene end by 4 bases; junction bases not matched to a gene: 5. The entire variable domain, with the rest obtained from reference TRBV28 and TRBJ2-1, is as follows: DVKVTQSSRYLVKRTGEKVFLECVQDMDHENMFWYRQDPGLGLRLIYFSYDVKMKEKGDIPEGYSVSREKKERFSLILESASTNQTSMYLCAAGGMYNEQFFGPGTRLTVL.

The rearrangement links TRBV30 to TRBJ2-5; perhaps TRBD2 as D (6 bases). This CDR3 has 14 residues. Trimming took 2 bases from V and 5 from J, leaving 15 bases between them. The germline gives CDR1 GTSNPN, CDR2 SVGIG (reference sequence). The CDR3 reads CAWSSRGIRETQYF. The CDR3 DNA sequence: TGTGCCTGGAGTTCTCGCGGGATCAGGGAGACCCAGTACTTC.

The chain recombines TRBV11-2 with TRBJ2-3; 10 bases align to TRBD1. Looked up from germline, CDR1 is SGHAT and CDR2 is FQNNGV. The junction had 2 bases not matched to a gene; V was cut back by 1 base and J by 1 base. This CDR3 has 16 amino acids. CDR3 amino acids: CASSLAGTGGTDTQYF. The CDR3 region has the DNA TGTGCCAGCAGCTTAGCCGGGACAGGGGGCACAGATACGCAGTATTTT.

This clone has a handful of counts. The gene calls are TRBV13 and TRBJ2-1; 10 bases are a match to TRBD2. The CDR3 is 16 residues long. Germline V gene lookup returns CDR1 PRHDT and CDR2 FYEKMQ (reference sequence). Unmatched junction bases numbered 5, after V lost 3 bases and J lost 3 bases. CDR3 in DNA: TGTGCCAGCAGCTTTAAACTAGCGGGGCTCTACAATGAGCAGTTCTTC. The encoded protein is CASSFKLAGLYNEQFF.

The CDR3 loop reads CASSPGTGWYHEQYF. CDR3 nucleotide sequence: TGTGCCAGCAGCCCGGGGACAGGGTGGTACCACGAGCAGTACTTC. The V and J genes are TRBV7-2 and TRBJ2-7; 9 bases align to TRBD1. Germline loops: CDR1 SGHTA, CDR2 FQGNSA. V was clipped by 5 bases and J by 5 bases; unmatched bases: 10. The CDR3 runs 15 residues.

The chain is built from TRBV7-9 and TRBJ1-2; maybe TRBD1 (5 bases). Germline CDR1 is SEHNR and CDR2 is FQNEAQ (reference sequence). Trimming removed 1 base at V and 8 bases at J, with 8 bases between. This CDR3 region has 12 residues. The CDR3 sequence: CASSLVGEGYTF. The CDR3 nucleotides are TGTGCCAGCAGCTTAGTAGGGGAGGGCTACACCTTC.

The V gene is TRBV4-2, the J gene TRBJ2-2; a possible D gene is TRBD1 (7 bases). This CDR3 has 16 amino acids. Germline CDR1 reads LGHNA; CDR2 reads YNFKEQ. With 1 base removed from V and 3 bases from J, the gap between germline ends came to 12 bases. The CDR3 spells CASSQGRGLDTGELFF. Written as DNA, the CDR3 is TGTGCCAGCAGCCAAGGGAGGGGGCTTGACACCGGGGAGCTGTTTTTT.